The 19 T cell receptor beta chains listed next were all sequenced from one sample in a study of cytomegalovirus exposure and HLA in healthy donors. 60 Vbeta and 13 Jbeta primers were used in PCR. The assay was immunoSEQ multiplex PCR, and TCRdb's table has in-frame clones only and misses some. Recorded for this sample: 110,000 to 150,000 clones. Input material: PBMCs. The receptors shown here come from a male donor in good health and CMV-seronegative.

The V gene is TRBV25-1, the J gene TRBJ1-1, with D unclear. The CDR3 is made up of 12 amino acids. The germline V and J ends were trimmed by 1 base and 11 bases, with 11 bases remaining between them. CDR1 and CDR2 from the germline V gene are MGHDK and SYGVNS. The CDR3 DNA reads TGTGCCAGCAGTGAATCAGACATACGGGCTTTCTTT. Its translation is CASSESDIRAFF.

This chain connects TRBV2 to TRBJ1-2; D call uncertain. V was shortened by 3 bases and J by 4 bases, with 12 bases between the two germline ends. Per the germline V gene, CDR1 is SNHLY and CDR2 is FYNNEI. This CDR3 spans 14 amino acids. In DNA form, the CDR3 reads TGTGCCAGCAGTGATTTGATGCCCGGCTATGGCTACACCTTC. This codes for CASSDLMPGYGYTF.

This chain joins TRBV11-3 and TRBJ2-1; D not resolved. Germline assignment: CDR1 SGHNT and CDR2 YENEEA. Between the trimmed V and J ends, which lost 5 bases and 6 bases, there was a span of 11 bases. CDR3 length equals 13 residues. Here the CDR3 DNA reads TGTGCCAGCAGCCCCGCAGGTGCCAATGAGCAGTTCTTC. Amino acids: CASSPAGANEQFF.

This CDR3 is CASSRDSEFPLHF. CDR3 DNA sequence: TGTGCCAGCTCGCGGGACAGCGAATTTCCCCTCCACTTT. The V call is TRBV18, the J call TRBJ1-6; 7 bases map to TRBD1. CDR1 KGHSH and CDR2 LQKENI come from the germline V gene. V gave up 6 bases and J gave up 13 bases; unmatched junction bases: 9. The CDR3 runs 13 residues.

The V and J genes are TRBV29-1 and TRBJ1-1, with D possibly being TRBD1 (5 bases). The V end lost 7 bases, the J end lost 4 bases, and 7 bases lay between the germline ends. In germline, CDR1 is SQVTM, CDR2 ANQGSEA. This CDR3 has 10 residues. Here the CDR3 reads CSGQFTEAFF. In DNA, the CDR3 is TGCAGCGGACAGTTCACTGAAGCTTTCTTT. The variable domain in full, with the rest retrieved from reference TRBV29-1 and TRBJ1-1, is SAVISQKPSRDICQRGTSLTIQCQVDSQVTMMFWYRQQPGQSLTLIATANQGSEATYESGFVIDKFPISRPNLTFSTLTVSNMSPEDSSIYLCSGQFTEAFFGQGTRLTVV.

CDR3 sequence reads: CASSFGSGILDYEQYF. CDR3 nucleotide sequence: TGCGCCAGCAGCTTTGGTAGCGGGATTCTAGACTACGAGCAGTACTTC. This chain uses TRBV5-1 with TRBJ2-7; 8 bases are a match to TRBD2. V trimming: 2 bases; J trimming: 3 bases; junction bases outside the gene matches: 10. This CDR3 spans 16 amino acids. The germline V gene has CDR1 SGHRS and CDR2 YFSETQ. Together with reference TRBV5-1 and TRBJ2-7, the CDR3 gives the full variable domain: KAGVTQTPRYLIKTRGQQVTLSCSPISGHRSVSWYQQTPGQGLQFLFEYFSETQRNKGNFPGRFSGRQFSNSRSEMNVSTLELGDSALYLCASSFGSGILDYEQYFGPGTRLTVT.

The chain carries TRBV6-5 and TRBJ2-3; 11 bases fit TRBD2. The CDR3 has 15 amino acids. Germline loops: CDR1 MNHEY, CDR2 SVGAGI. The V segment lost 4 bases and the J segment 1 base; nucleotides outside the gene matches: 1. The CDR3 DNA reads as TGTGCCAGCAGTTTGGGACTAGCGGGCACAGATACGCAGTATTTT. Encoded protein: CASSLGLAGTDTQYF.

The V call is TRBV25-1, the J call TRBJ2-7, with D tentatively TRBD1 (5 bases). Looked up from germline, CDR1 is MGHDK and CDR2 is SYGVNS. The CDR3 has 15 residues. V was clipped by 2 bases and J by 5 bases, with 16 bases between them. The CDR3 here is CASSEPSGRAHEQYF. CDR3 sequence (DNA): TGTGCCAGCAGTGAACCTTCGGGCAGGGCCCACGAGCAGTACTTC.

The rearrangement joins TRBV7-6 to TRBJ2-7; 9 bases fit TRBD1. This CDR3 is built from 14 residues. J lost 2 bases, V lost 4 bases, and 3 bases had no gene match. Germline loops: CDR1 SGHVS, CDR2 FNYEAQ. DNA of the CDR3: TGTGCCAGCAGCTCCGGGACAGGGACCTACGAGCAGTACTTC. It translates to CASSSGTGTYEQYF.

This chain uses TRBV7-3 with TRBJ2-7, with 7 bases identical to TRBD1. Looked up from germline, CDR1 is SGHTA and CDR2 is FQGTGA. CDR3 length: 13 amino acids. J lost 5 bases, V lost 2 bases, and 3 bases had no gene match. In DNA, the CDR3 is TGTGCCAGCAGCTTATCCAGGGGGAACGAGCAGTACTTC. Protein sequence: CASSLSRGNEQYF.

The genes are TRBV7-9 and TRBJ2-5; tentatively, D is TRBD1 (6 bases). The V and J ends lost 5 bases and 5 bases respectively, with 18 bases between them. The CDR3 has 15 residues. The germline gives CDR1 SEHNR, CDR2 FQNEAQ (reference sequence). CDR3 residues: CASSPGLGAGETQYF. In nucleotides, the CDR3 is TGTGCCAGCAGCCCGGGGCTGGGGGCCGGGGAGACCCAGTACTTC. Full variable domain (rest looked up from reference TRBV7-9 and TRBJ2-5): DTGVSQNPRHKITKRGQNVTFRCDPISEHNRLYWYRQTLGQGPEFLTYFQNEAQLEKSRLLSDRFSAERPKGSFSTLEIQRTEQGDSAMYLCASSPGLGAGETQYFGPGTRLLVL.

This rearrangement joins TRBV7-6 to TRBJ1-1; TRBD1 aligns across 8 bases. Trimming removed 5 bases from V and 4 bases from J; junction bases left unmatched: 3. Germline V gene sequence: CDR1 SGHVS, CDR2 FNYEAQ. The CDR3 runs to 13 residues. The DNA for the CDR3 is TGTGCCAGCAGCCTTGGACAGGGCACTGAAGCTTTCTTT. Protein: CASSLGQGTEAFF.

The chain couples TRBV28 to TRBJ2-1; D gene unclear. Between the trimmed V and J ends, which lost 3 bases and 9 bases, there was a span of 9 bases. The CDR3 spans 12 residues. In germline, CDR1 is MDHEN, CDR2 SYDVKM. The CDR3 is CASSFESSEQFF. The CDR3 DNA reads as TGTGCCAGCAGTTTTGAGAGTAGTGAGCAGTTCTTC.

The rearrangement links TRBV19 to TRBJ2-7; tentatively, D is TRBD1 (6 bases). Germline CDR1 and CDR2: LNHDA and SQIVND (reference sequence). There are 11 residues in the CDR3. Deletions cut 8 bases from V and 5 bases from J, with 10 bases between. The CDR3 loop is CASGRGHEQYF. CDR3 sequence (DNA): TGTGCCAGTGGCAGGGGCCACGAGCAGTACTTC.

V gene TRBV5-6 combines with J gene TRBJ2-5; no reliable D call. The DNA end is more similar to TRBJ2-7, so the J call may be wrong. In germline, CDR1 is SGHDT, CDR2 YYEEEE. The CDR3 is 14 residues long. The CDR3 DNA sequence: TGTGCCAGCAGCTTTAGGCGGCTCTCCTACGAGCAGTACTTC. Its translation: CASSFRRLSYEQYF.

The chain links TRBV9 to TRBJ2-5; a possible D gene is TRBD1 (6 bases). CDR3 length: 13 amino acids. Per the germline V gene, CDR1 is SGDLS and CDR2 is YYNGEE. The germline V and J ends were trimmed by 1 base and 4 bases, with 8 bases remaining between them. CDR3: CASSVSGAETQYF. The CDR3 DNA sequence: TGTGCCAGCAGCGTATCAGGGGCAGAGACCCAGTACTTC.

This sequence joins TRBV30 and TRBJ1-1; D ambiguous. Germline V gene sequence: CDR1 GTSNPN, CDR2 SVGIG (reference sequence). This CDR3 has 14 amino acids. Trimming cost V 0 bases and J 4 bases, with 12 bases left between them. The DNA of the CDR3 is TGTGCCTGGAGTGTAGTTCCAGGAATCACTGAAGCTTTCTTT. It encodes CAWSVVPGITEAFF.

This chain links TRBV7-2 with TRBJ1-4, with D hard to call. The V and J ends lost 1 base and 5 bases respectively, with 8 bases between them. This CDR3 has 14 amino acids. Germline V CDR1 and CDR2: SGHTA, FQGNSA. The CDR3 DNA is TGTGCCAGCAGCTTAGGGCAGAGGAATGAAAAACTGTTTTTT. Amino acid sequence: CASSLGQRNEKLFF.

The rearrangement uses TRBV18 and TRBJ2-1; unclear D gene. Germline CDR1 reads KGHSH; CDR2 reads LQKENI. V dropped 3 bases and J dropped 5 bases, with 2 bases sitting between them. The CDR3 has 11 residues. CDR3 sequence reads: CASSPNNEQFF. CDR3 nucleotides: TGTGCCAGCTCACCTAACAATGAGCAGTTCTTC. Combining the CDR3 with reference TRBV18 and TRBJ2-1 gives the whole variable domain NAGVMQNPRHLVRRRGQEARLRCSPMKGHSHVYWYRQLPEEGLKFMVYLQKENIIDESGMPKERFSAEFPKEGPSILRIQQVVRGDSAAYFCASSPNNEQFFGPGTRLTVL.